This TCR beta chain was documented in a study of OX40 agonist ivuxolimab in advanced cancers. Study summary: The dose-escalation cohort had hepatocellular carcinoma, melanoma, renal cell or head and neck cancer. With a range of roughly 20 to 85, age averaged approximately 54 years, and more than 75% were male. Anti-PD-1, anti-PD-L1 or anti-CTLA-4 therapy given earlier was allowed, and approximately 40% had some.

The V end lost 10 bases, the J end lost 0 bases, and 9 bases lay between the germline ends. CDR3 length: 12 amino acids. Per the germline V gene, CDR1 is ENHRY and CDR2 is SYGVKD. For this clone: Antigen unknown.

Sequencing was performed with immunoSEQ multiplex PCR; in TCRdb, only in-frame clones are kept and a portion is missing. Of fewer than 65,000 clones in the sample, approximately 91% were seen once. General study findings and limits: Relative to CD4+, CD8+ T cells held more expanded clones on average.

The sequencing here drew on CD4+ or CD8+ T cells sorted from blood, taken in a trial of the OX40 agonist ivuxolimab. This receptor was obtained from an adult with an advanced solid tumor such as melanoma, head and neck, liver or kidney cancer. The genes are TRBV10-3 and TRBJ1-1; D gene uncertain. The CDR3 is CATGGMNTEAFF. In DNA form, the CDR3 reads TGTGCCACCGGCGGAATGAACACTGAAGCTTTCTTT.